This T cell receptor beta chain was identified in a study of shared clonotypes between healthy human individuals. Only in-frame clones appear in the TCRdb table, and some are missing; sequencing was by immunoSEQ multiplex PCR. In the table there are just over 2,000,000 clones, 85% to 95% of which are singletons. CDR1 is SQVTM, CDR2 ANQGSEA, per germline. Trimming stripped 0 bases from V and 2 bases from J, with 14 bases between. There are 16 residues in the CDR3. The clonotype was recovered from a young man in good health. Material for sequencing was naive CD4+ T cells sorted from blood. Described subset: CD45RA+ positively selected. The chain joins TRBV29-1 to TRBJ1-5, with D perhaps matching TRBD1 (5 bases). The CDR3 spells CSVEDRAGRRNQPQHF. The DNA for the CDR3 is TGCAGCGTTGAAGATCGGGCAGGGAGGCGCAATCAGCCCCAGCATTTT. Complete variable domain (other parts from reference TRBV29-1 and TRBJ1-5): SAVISQKPSRDICQRGTSLTIQCQVDSQVTMMFWYRQQPGQSLTLIATANQGSEATYESGFVIDKFPISRPNLTFSTLTVSNMSPEDSSIYLCSVEDRAGRRNQPQHFGDGTRLSIL.